Following are 5 T cell receptor beta chains from one sample sequenced in a study of Graves' ophthalmopathy and Graves' hyperthyroidism. CDR3 regions of TCR beta were amplified from RNA transcripts. First-round RT-PCR relied on HTBI primers, and a second-round multiplex PCR came next. TCRdb re-analysed the multiplex PCR reads in MiXCR, keeping a single row per CDR3 protein. The sample gives some 370,000 distinct CDR3 sequences, roughly 15% of which show up once; 2.4% is in the top ten. Material for sequencing was peripheral blood. The receptor source for this set is an adult woman with stable Graves' hyperthyroidism.

The sample holds many counts of this clonotype. The chain joins TRBV28 to TRBJ1-2; D unclear. Germline V gives CDR1 MDHEN, CDR2 SYDVKM. V was pared by 6 bases and J by 2 bases, with 16 bases between. The CDR3 spans 15 residues. The CDR3 region has the DNA TGTGCCAGCAGCCTTCCCCCACAGTTGAACTATGGCTACACCTTC. Translated: CASSLPPQLNYGYTF.

This clonotype was detected ten times or more. The gene calls are TRBV6-2 or TRBV6-3 and TRBJ1-5; weak D call: TRBD1 (6 bases). CDR3 length: 17 residues. Germline values: CDR1 MNHEY, CDR2 SVGEGT. The V and J ends lost 7 bases and 3 bases respectively, with 22 bases between them. The CDR3 loop is CASTNANGGPYNQPQHF. In nucleotides, the CDR3 is TGTGCCAGCACCAACGCGAACGGGGGGCCCTACAATCAGCCCCAGCATTTT.

The sample holds many counts of this clonotype. J is TRBJ2-7 and V is TRBV11-2, with D unresolved. V dropped 6 bases and J dropped 3 bases, with 18 bases sitting between them. The germline CDR1 and CDR2 sequences are SGHAT and FQNNGV. CDR3 length: 15 residues. DNA of the CDR3: TGTGCCAGCAGGGCTTTAGGTGTCTCCTACTACGAGCAGTACTTC. Its translation: CASRALGVSYYEQYF.

This clonotype was counted many times. The chain recombines TRBV20-1 with TRBJ2-7; TRBD2 might be the D (6 bases). V was shortened by 6 bases and J by 4 bases, with 13 bases between the two germline ends. CDR3 length: 12 amino acids. Germline V gene sequence: CDR1 DFQATT, CDR2 SNEGSKA (reference sequence). Here the CDR3 reads CSAAGAGYEQYF. The DNA for the CDR3 is TGCAGTGCAGCCGGAGCGGGTTACGAGCAGTACTTC.

This clonotype was seen many times. This rearrangement joins TRBV12-3 or TRBV12-4 to TRBJ2-5; D gene unclear. V lost 5 bases and J lost 5, with 9 bases in between. This CDR3 has 12 amino acids. The CDR3 is CASSVTWETQYF. CDR3 DNA: TGTGCCAGCAGTGTGACTTGGGAGACCCAGTACTTC.